A single sample gave rise to the 17 T cell receptor beta chains below, sequenced in a study of T cell clonotyping in hematopoietic cell transplantation. Time point in this sample: recipient sample about 28 days before transplant, after cytoreduction. Data came from immunoSEQ multiplex PCR; TCRdb stores just in-frame clones and leaves some out. This table holds 25,000 to 30,000 clones, approximately 80% found once. The sequencing here drew on peripheral blood mononuclear cells, taken before stem cell transplant. Receptors were obtained from a woman between 55 and 75 years old with acute myeloid leukemia. Some clones in this sample may be carry-over from other donors' samples.

This chain connects TRBV29-1 to TRBJ1-2; TRBD1 matches 10 bases. In germline, CDR1 is SQVTM, CDR2 ANQGSEA. V dropped 4 bases and J dropped 5; count of bases not matched to a gene: 7. This CDR3 spans 14 amino acids. In DNA, the CDR3 is TGCAGCGTTGTTCGGACAGGGGGAAGTTATGGCTACACCTTC. This gives the protein CSVVRTGGSYGYTF.

This chain connects TRBV28 to TRBJ1-2, with D perhaps matching TRBD1 (6 bases). Trimming cost V 6 bases and J 8 bases, with 10 bases left between them. Germline values: CDR1 MDHEN, CDR2 SYDVKM. The CDR3 runs to 11 residues. The CDR3 reads CASRQGSGYTF. The CDR3, as DNA: TGTGCCAGCAGGCAGGGGTCCGGCTACACCTTC.

V and J are TRBV29-1 and TRBJ2-7; TRBD1 matches 8 bases. The length of the CDR3 is 12 residues. Germline V lookup: CDR1 SQVTM, CDR2 ANQGSEA. J lost 6 bases, V lost 6 bases, and 7 bases had no gene match. The CDR3 DNA sequence: TGCAGCGTCCCTTCCGACAGGGGCGAGCAGTACTTC. It specifies CSVPSDRGEQYF.

This chain links TRBV2 with TRBJ2-7; a weak D match, TRBD2 (6 bases). CDR1 is SNHLY and CDR2 is FYNNEI in the germline V gene. Trimming stripped 6 bases from V and 2 bases from J, with 11 bases between. The CDR3 is made up of 13 amino acids. The chain's CDR3 is CASSRGSPYEQYF. DNA of the CDR3: TGTGCCAGCAGCCGGGGGAGCCCCTACGAGCAGTACTTC.

The sample holds a few counts of this clone. This chain connects TRBV28 to TRBJ1-5, with a possible D match to TRBD1 (5 bases). CDR3 size: 14 residues. The germline V gene encodes CDR1 MDHEN and CDR2 SYDVKM. Between the trimmed V and J ends, which lost 8 bases and 6 bases, there was a span of 17 bases. CDR3 sequence: CASSPGTYFQPQHF. The DNA for the CDR3 is TGTGCCAGCTCCCCCGGGACCTATTTTCAGCCCCAGCATTTT.

The chain recombines TRBV28 with TRBJ2-7; D call uncertain. This CDR3 spans 16 amino acids. The V gene's germline CDR1 is MDHEN and CDR2 SYDVKM. Trimming stripped 5 bases from V and 2 bases from J, with 19 bases between. The CDR3 region has the DNA TGTGCCAGCAGTGAACCGATGGGTCTTAGAGCCTACGAGCAGTACTTC. Its translation is CASSEPMGLRAYEQYF.

The sample holds a few counts of this clone. CDR3 DNA: TGTGCCAGCAGCGGCGGGACTAGCGAGTACAATGAGCAGTTCTTC. This translates into CASSGGTSEYNEQFF. The chain links TRBV7-3 to TRBJ2-1; 10 bases are shared with TRBD2. CDR3 length: 15 amino acids. The germline gives CDR1 SGHTA, CDR2 FQGTGA. Losses at the gene ends were 5 bases for V and 4 bases for J; bases not matched to a gene: 5.

A word on this clone: An end of the junction does not agree with germline; a read error may underlie this. Written as DNA, the CDR3 is TGTGCTAGCAGCGTTCTCGGGACAGGGGATGAGCAGTTCTTC. Protein product: CASSVLGTGDEQFF. J is TRBJ2-1 and V is TRBV7-7; 10 nucleotides agree with TRBD1. CDR3 size: 14 residues. CDR1 is SSHAT and CDR2 is FNYEAQ in the germline V gene (reference sequence).

This clone appeared a few times. CDR3 amino acids: CASSQEDRVNEQYF. CDR3 nucleotides: TGCGCCAGCAGCCAAGAGGACAGGGTAAACGAGCAGTACTTC. The chain couples TRBV4-1 to TRBJ2-7; TRBD1 aligns across 8 bases. The CDR3 is 14 amino acids. V lost 0 bases and J lost 5; bases outside the gene matches: 3. CDR1 is MGHRA and CDR2 is YSYEKL in the germline V gene.

This CDR3 is CSAPLLDTQYF. The CDR3 DNA sequence: TGCAGTGCCCCCCTGCTCGATACGCAGTATTTT. V is TRBV20-1 and J is TRBJ2-3; D unclear. Germline CDR1 and CDR2: DFQATT and SNEGSKA (reference sequence). V was shortened by 6 bases and J by 6 bases, with 10 bases between the two germline ends. The CDR3 is made up of 11 amino acids.

V is TRBV5-6 and J is TRBJ1-2; maybe TRBD1 (6 bases). From germline, CDR1 is SGHDT and CDR2 YYEEEE. The CDR3 covers 15 residues. Trimming pared 4 bases from V and 8 bases from J, leaving 21 bases between. CDR3 coding DNA: TGTGCCAGCAGCCCTACCCCGGGGGGCGCACTGGGCTACACCTTC. Amino acid sequence: CASSPTPGGALGYTF.

V is TRBV5-5 and J is TRBJ2-3, with TRBD2 matching 11 bases. The germline CDR1 and CDR2 sequences are SGHKS and YYEKEE (reference sequence). The CDR3 covers 14 residues. Trimming at V came to 2 bases and at J to 4 bases, leaving 0 bases not matched to a gene. This chain's CDR3 is CASSFSGGADTQYF. CDR3 coding DNA: TGTGCCAGCAGCTTTAGCGGGGGGGCAGATACGCAGTATTTT.

This chain links TRBV19 with TRBJ2-1, with TRBD2 matching 7 bases. This CDR3 has 17 residues. The J segment lost 0 bases and the V segment lost 2 bases, leaving 7 bases of the junction unmatched. Germline CDR1 is LNHDA and CDR2 is SQIVND (reference sequence). CDR3 residues: CASSILSRTSSYNEQFF. In DNA form, the CDR3 reads TGTGCCAGTAGTATACTCTCACGGACTAGCTCCTACAATGAGCAGTTCTTC.

The chain joins TRBV27 to TRBJ1-2, with TRBD1 matching over 8 bases. The CDR3 length is 15 residues. V was pared by 2 bases and J by 4 bases, with 6 bases of the junction left unmatched. In germline, CDR1 is MNHEY, CDR2 SMNVEV (reference sequence). The chain's CDR3 is CASSLRAGGVYGYTF. The CDR3 region has the DNA TGTGCCAGCAGTTTACGGGCAGGGGGCGTCTATGGCTACACCTTC.

The chain links TRBV28 to TRBJ1-1; D uncertain. CDR3 size: 15 residues. Germline CDR1 reads MDHEN; CDR2 reads SYDVKM. With 1 base removed from V and 0 bases from J, the gap between germline ends came to 9 bases. The CDR3 sequence: CASSLSRMMNTEAFF. As DNA, the CDR3 is TGTGCCAGCAGTTTATCAAGGATGATGAACACTGAAGCTTTCTTT.

This rearrangement joins TRBV11-2 to TRBJ1-1; a possible D gene is TRBD1 (5 bases). Germline-derived CDR1 and CDR2 are SGHAT and FQNNGV. V was trimmed by 5 bases and J by 5 bases, leaving 15 bases between them. The CDR3 runs to 14 residues. DNA for the CDR3: TGTGCCAGCAGCCACATGAGGAGGGGTACTGAAGCTTTCTTT. Residues: CASSHMRRGTEAFF.

The chain uses TRBV5-1 and TRBJ1-4; TRBD1 matches at 7 bases. The CDR3 runs 15 residues. J lost 3 bases, V lost 1 base, and 3 bases had no gene match. The germline gives CDR1 SGHRS, CDR2 YFSETQ. The CDR3 region is CASSLSTGANEKLFF. The CDR3 DNA is TGCGCCAGCAGCTTGAGTACAGGGGCTAATGAAAAACTGTTTTTT.